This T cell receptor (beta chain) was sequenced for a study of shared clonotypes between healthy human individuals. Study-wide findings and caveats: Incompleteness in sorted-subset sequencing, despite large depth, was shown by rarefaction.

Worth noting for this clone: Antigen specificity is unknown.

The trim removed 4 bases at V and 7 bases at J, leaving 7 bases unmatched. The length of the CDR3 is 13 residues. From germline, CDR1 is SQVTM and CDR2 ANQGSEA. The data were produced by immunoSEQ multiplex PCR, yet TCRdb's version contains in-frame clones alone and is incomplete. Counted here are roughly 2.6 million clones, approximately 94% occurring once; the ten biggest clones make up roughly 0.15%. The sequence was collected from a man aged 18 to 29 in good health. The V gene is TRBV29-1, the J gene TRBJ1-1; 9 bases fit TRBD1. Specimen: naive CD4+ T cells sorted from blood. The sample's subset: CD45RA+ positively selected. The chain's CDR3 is CSVGGTGFVEAFF. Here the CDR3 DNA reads TGCAGCGTTGGCGGGACAGGGTTTGTTGAAGCTTTCTTT.